Presented here are 8 T cell receptor beta chains from one specimen sequenced in a study of cytomegalovirus exposure and HLA in healthy donors. The repertoire was sequenced with immunoSEQ multiplex PCR; TCRdb's copy has only in-frame clones and lacks some. Here the sample spans about 160,000 clones, roughly 91% being singletons. Sequencing used PBMCs. The receptors here all came from a man between 18 and 29 years old in good health and CMV-seropositive.

This clone was found once. The chain recombines TRBV9 with TRBJ1-1; possibly TRBD1 for D (5 bases). CDR1 and CDR2 from the germline V gene are SGDLS and YYNGEE. The V end was cut by 0 bases, the J end by 5 bases, with 11 bases between. CDR3 length: 14 amino acids. The CDR3 spells CASSVVRDSTEAFF. The DNA of the CDR3 is TGTGCCAGCAGCGTAGTCAGGGATTCGACTGAAGCTTTCTTT.

The chain joins TRBV4-1 to TRBJ2-1; 12 bases map to TRBD2. The CDR3 has 18 residues. V dropped 4 bases and J dropped 0; count of bases not matched to a gene: 7. From germline, CDR1 is MGHRA and CDR2 YSYEKL. In DNA, the CDR3 is TGCGCCAGCAGCCCGGGACTAGCGGGCCGAAGCTCCTACAATGAGCAGTTCTTC. Translated: CASSPGLAGRSSYNEQFF.

V gene TRBV10-3 combines with J gene TRBJ2-4, with D maybe TRBD2 (6 bases). The germline V and J ends were trimmed by 10 bases and 6 bases, with 13 bases remaining between them. CDR1 ENHRY and CDR2 SYGVKD come from the germline V gene. This CDR3 spans 12 amino acids. Here the CDR3 DNA reads TGTGCCACTTCGGGAGAAAGAAACATTCAGTACTTC. Translated: CATSGERNIQYF.

The count of this clone is one. The rearrangement uses TRBV30 and TRBJ2-2; D might be TRBD2 (5 bases). The CDR3 covers 13 residues. Germline V CDR1 and CDR2: GTSNPN, SVGIG (reference sequence). V lost 0 bases and J 5 bases, leaving 7 bases between the germline ends. The CDR3 here is CAWSVLVTGELFF. Here the CDR3 DNA reads TGTGCCTGGAGTGTACTAGTGACCGGGGAGCTGTTTTTT.

The chain is built from TRBV5-4 and TRBJ2-5; the match to TRBD1 covers 7 bases. Trimming removed 0 bases from V and 5 bases from J; junction bases left unmatched: 4. The length of the CDR3 is 14 residues. The germline V gene encodes CDR1 SGHNT and CDR2 YYREEE (reference sequence). CDR3 DNA sequence: TGTGCCAGCAGCTTGGACAGGGGTTGGGAGACCCAGTACTTC. Its protein product is CASSLDRGWETQYF.

CDR3 nucleotides: TGTGCCTGGAGTCGGGACAGGGGATCGGCTGGCTACACCTTC. Translating it yields CAWSRDRGSAGYTF. The rearrangement joins TRBV30 to TRBJ1-2; 10 bases agree with TRBD1. V gave up 2 bases and J gave up 7 bases; unmatched junction bases: 7. The CDR3 consists of 14 residues. Germline V gene sequence: CDR1 GTSNPN, CDR2 SVGIG (reference sequence).

The chain links TRBV19 to TRBJ2-2, with D tentatively TRBD2 (6 bases). V was pared by 9 bases and J by 6 bases, with 29 bases between. The V gene's germline CDR1 is LNHDA and CDR2 SQIVND (reference sequence). This CDR3 is built from 18 residues. The CDR3 DNA is TGTGCCAGCACGATGGGGCTAGCGAGAGTTTTTCCCCCCGGGGAGCTGTTTTTT. It is translated as CASTMGLARVFPPGELFF.

This clone was detected a few times. The V call is TRBV2, the J call TRBJ1-1, with D uncertain. Per the germline V gene, CDR1 is SNHLY and CDR2 is FYNNEI. The CDR3 consists of 12 residues. The V gene lost 2 bases and the J gene lost 4 bases, with 5 bases spanning the gap. The CDR3 nucleotides read TGTGCCAGCAGTGAAACAGTCACTGAAGCTTTCTTT. Translated, it gives CASSETVTEAFF.